What follows are 22 T cell receptor beta chains derived from one specimen sequenced in a study of CD8+ T cells in alopecia areata. The sample's treatment: oral pan-JAK inhibitor, 5-10 mg twice daily. In each case, RNA was isolated and then reverse transcribed into cDNA as the sequencing template. The table came from immunoSEQ multiplex PCR; TCRdb's copy has only in-frame clones and leaves some out. The sample lists roughly 120,000 clones, under 60% occurring once. The material sequenced was CD8+ T cells sorted from blood, taken at week 24, from a patient treated with tofacitinib. The receptor source for this set is a human donor with alopecia areata.

This clone has just a few counts. V usage is TRBV4-3 and J usage is TRBJ1-6; D not certain. V lost 0 bases to trimming and J lost 14 bases, with 17 bases between them. CDR3 size: 15 residues. The germline gives CDR1 LGHNA, CDR2 YSLEER. CDR3 region: CASSQDRLSWMALHF. The CDR3 DNA is TGCGCCAGCAGCCAAGATCGTCTCTCCTGGATGGCCCTCCACTTT.

The V gene is TRBV7-9, the J gene TRBJ1-6; D is perhaps TRBD1 (6 bases). Per the germline V gene, CDR1 is SEHNR and CDR2 is FQNEAQ (reference sequence). Trimming shortened V by 10 bases and J by 4 bases, and 23 bases separated the two germline ends. CDR3 length: 17 amino acids. CDR3 bases: TGTGCCACCGCTGGGACGGCACAAGGGGGTTATAATTCACCCCTCCACTTT. Translation gives CATAGTAQGGYNSPLHF.

A few counts support this clone. The genes are TRBV11-2 and TRBJ2-5; unclear D gene. Germline assignment: CDR1 SGHAT and CDR2 FQNNGV. Trimming left V 3 bases short and J 5 bases short, with 10 bases between. The CDR3 is made up of 13 amino acids. The CDR3 loop reads CASSFINPETQYF. CDR3 in DNA: TGTGCCAGCAGCTTTATTAATCCGGAGACCCAGTACTTC.

The chain joins TRBV27 to TRBJ1-2; D is ambiguous. The CDR3 loop spans 13 amino acids. Germline V gives CDR1 MNHEY, CDR2 SMNVEV (reference sequence). V lost 6 bases to trimming and J lost 3 bases, with 11 bases between them. This CDR3 reads CASSPFRDYGYTF. The CDR3 region has the DNA TGTGCCAGCAGCCCCTTCCGGGACTATGGCTACACCTTC.

This clone has just a few counts. V and J are TRBV5-6 and TRBJ2-2; D is ambiguous. The CDR3 runs to 12 residues. Germline V lookup: CDR1 SGHDT, CDR2 YYEEEE. Between the trimmed V and J ends, which lost 2 bases and 3 bases, there was a span of 2 bases. DNA for the CDR3: TGTGCCAGCAGCTTCCACACCGGGGAGCTGTTTTTT. The encoded protein is CASSFHTGELFF.

The rearrangement uses TRBV5-1 and TRBJ2-1; 9 nucleotides align to TRBD1. Germline V gives CDR1 SGHRS, CDR2 YFSETQ. J was trimmed by 6 bases and V by 3 bases; bases with no gene match: 1. The CDR3 consists of 13 residues. The CDR3 coding sequence is TGCGCCAGCAGCTGGGGACAGGGCAATGAGCAGTTCTTC. The encoded protein is CASSWGQGNEQFF.

This clone was counted only a few times. The CDR3 protein is CASTLGNTEAFF. The CDR3 coding sequence is TGTGCCAGCACATTGGGGAACACTGAAGCTTTCTTT. This chain joins TRBV7-8 and TRBJ1-1; D gene unclear. Trimming shortened V by 7 bases and J by 1 base, and 7 bases separated the two germline ends. The CDR3 has 12 amino acids. Germline loops: CDR1 SGHVS, CDR2 FQNEAQ.

This chain joins TRBV6-1 and TRBJ2-2; TRBD1 might be the D (6 bases). The V gene lost 0 bases and the J gene lost 4 bases, with 21 bases spanning the gap. The CDR3 has 19 amino acids. CDR1 is MNHNS, CDR2 SASEGT, per germline. CDR3: CASSEAELQGEIFTGELFF. In nucleotides, the CDR3 is TGTGCCAGCAGTGAAGCGGAACTACAGGGAGAGATTTTCACCGGGGAGCTGTTTTTT.

This clone has only a few counts. The genes are TRBV19 and TRBJ1-5; D remains unclear. Trimming removed 4 bases at V and 0 bases at J, with 7 bases between. Germline V lookup: CDR1 LNHDA, CDR2 SQIVND (reference sequence). CDR3 size: 14 residues. CDR3 protein: CASSTEDSNQPQHF. The CDR3 DNA reads as TGTGCCAGTAGTACCGAGGATAGCAATCAGCCCCAGCATTTT.

In this sample, this clone turned up a few times. The V call is TRBV4-2, the J call TRBJ2-7; possibly TRBD1 for D (6 bases). Trimming shortened V by 0 bases and J by 1 base, and 13 bases separated the two germline ends. Germline assignment: CDR1 LGHNA and CDR2 YNFKEQ. The CDR3 has 16 amino acids. Here the CDR3 DNA reads TGTGCCAGCAGCCAAGACTGGGCAGGGGAATCCTACGAGCAGTACTTC. It specifies CASSQDWAGESYEQYF.

This clone was recorded only once. The genes are TRBV27 and TRBJ2-7, with 7 bases identical to TRBD1. Losses at the gene ends were 3 bases for V and 6 bases for J; bases not matched to a gene: 5. This CDR3 comprises 13 residues. In germline, CDR1 is MNHEY, CDR2 SMNVEV (reference sequence). The CDR3 here is CASSLGTAFEQYF. The CDR3 DNA follows: TGTGCCAGCAGTTTGGGGACAGCGTTCGAGCAGTACTTC.

This chain joins TRBV11-2 and TRBJ1-1; D ambiguous. Trimming removed 4 bases from V and 0 bases from J, with 9 bases in between. CDR3 length: 14 amino acids. From germline, CDR1 is SGHAT and CDR2 FQNNGV. CDR3 coding DNA: TGTGCCAGCAGCTCCTCGACTGTGAACACTGAAGCTTTCTTT. This translates into CASSSSTVNTEAFF.

CDR3 sequence: CASSLPGRSYGYTF. The CDR3 DNA reads TGCGCCAGCAGCCTACCAGGAAGGAGCTATGGCTACACCTTC. The J gene is TRBJ1-2, the V gene TRBV4-1; D is undetermined. The CDR3 spans 14 residues. The germline V and J ends were trimmed by 4 bases and 4 bases, with 13 bases remaining between them. Per the germline V gene, CDR1 is MGHRA and CDR2 is YSYEKL.

The gene calls are TRBV7-9 and TRBJ2-7; D gene ambiguous. The CDR3 covers 18 residues. The V end lost 5 bases, the J end lost 5 bases, and 28 bases lay between the germline ends. Germline V lookup: CDR1 SEHNR, CDR2 FQNEAQ (reference sequence). The CDR3 DNA reads as TGTGCCAGCAGCCATCTCACGCGTCGTGCTTCGTCGGGCCACGAGCAGTACTTC. It encodes CASSHLTRRASSGHEQYF.

The table lists this clone with a count of one. The chain has TRBV5-1 and TRBJ1-6; D not resolved. This CDR3 region has 15 residues. Trimming stripped 0 bases from V and 8 bases from J, with 12 bases between. Germline CDR1 and CDR2: SGHRS and YFSETQ. The CDR3 protein is CASSLAGPLHSPLHF. CDR3 nucleotides: TGCGCCAGCAGCTTGGCCGGACCGCTGCATTCACCCCTCCACTTT.

The rearrangement joins TRBV4-2 to TRBJ2-2, with a tentative D call TRBD1 (6 bases). V lost 3 bases to trimming and J lost 1 base, with 9 bases between them. Germline V CDR1 and CDR2: LGHNA, YNFKEQ. This CDR3 has 15 residues. CDR3 amino acids: CASSQYRENTGELFF. The CDR3 DNA follows: TGTGCCAGCAGCCAGTACAGGGAGAACACCGGGGAGCTGTTTTTT.

This chain connects TRBV7-9 to TRBJ1-1; TRBD1 matches 7 bases. CDR1 is SEHNR, CDR2 FQNEAQ, per germline (reference sequence). V lost 5 bases and J lost 6; bases outside the gene matches: 3. The CDR3 runs 12 residues. CDR3 bases: TGTGCCAGCAGCAGGGGGCTTGCTGAAGCTTTCTTT. As protein: CASSRGLAEAFF. The whole variable domain, remainder taken from reference TRBV7-9 and TRBJ1-1, is DTGVSQNPRHKITKRGQNVTFRCDPISEHNRLYWYRQTLGQGPEFLTYFQNEAQLEKSRLLSDRFSAERPKGSFSTLEIQRTEQGDSAMYLCASSRGLAEAFFGQGTRLTVV.

V and J are TRBV29-1 and TRBJ1-4; 7 bases are a match to TRBD1. In germline, CDR1 is SQVTM, CDR2 ANQGSEA. This CDR3 has 15 residues. The trim removed 2 bases at V and 8 bases at J, leaving 11 bases unmatched. CDR3 DNA: TGCAGCGTTGAAAGTTATGAACAGGGGTCCGAAAAACTGTTTTTT. The encoded protein is CSVESYEQGSEKLFF.

Note on this clone: The sample has other DNA sequences that encode this CDR3 too. The chain uses TRBV6-5 and TRBJ2-3; 11 positions agree with TRBD2. The CDR3 loop spans 15 amino acids. Germline CDR1 and CDR2: MNHEY and SVGAGI. V was clipped by 3 bases and J by 6 bases; unmatched bases: 5. CDR3 amino acids: CASSYLAGGTDTQYF. The CDR3 DNA reads as TGTGCCAGCAGTTATCTAGCGGGGGGAACGGATACGCAGTATTTT.

The V gene is TRBV5-1, the J gene TRBJ2-7; no reliable D call. Germline V gene sequence: CDR1 SGHRS, CDR2 YFSETQ. Trimming stripped 4 bases from V and 1 base from J, with 12 bases between. CDR3 length: 14 residues. The CDR3 sequence is CASSRPDGSYEQYF. The CDR3 nucleotides read TGCGCCAGCAGCAGACCAGACGGGTCCTACGAGCAGTACTTC.

This clone was picked up one time. The CDR3 here is CASSYDGQAPYEQYF. The CDR3 DNA reads as TGTGCCAGCAGTTACGACGGACAGGCACCCTACGAGCAGTACTTC. J is TRBJ2-7 and V is TRBV6-5; 7 nucleotides align to TRBD1. CDR1 and CDR2 from the germline V gene are MNHEY and SVGAGI. The CDR3 runs to 15 residues. After removal of 2 bases from V and 2 bases from J, the junction contained 6 bases not matched to a gene.

The chain carries TRBV9 and TRBJ2-3; the D gene is possibly TRBD1 (5 bases). V was clipped by 3 bases and J by 6 bases, with 14 bases between them. Per the germline V gene, CDR1 is SGDLS and CDR2 is YYNGEE. CDR3 size: 14 residues. CDR3 nucleotide sequence: TGTGCCAGCAGCGCTTTAGGGGCAGGGGATACGCAGTATTTT. Its protein product is CASSALGAGDTQYF.